These 30 T cell receptor beta chains share one sample of origin, sequenced in a study of response to subunit inactivated influenza vaccine. MiXCR, applied by TCRdb to the RT-PCR reads, yields one record per CDR3 protein. The sample shows about 650,000 distinct CDR3 sequences, 15% to 19% of them seen only once. The specimen was PBMCs from blood, collected 11 to 12 days after vaccination. These receptors were collected from a man aged 50 to 60 who received an inactivated influenza vaccine.

This clonotype has a handful of counts. The rearrangement uses TRBV11-1 and TRBJ2-1; D is unresolved. The V end was cut by 3 bases, the J end by 0 bases, with 9 bases between. The length of the CDR3 is 15 residues. Germline-derived CDR1 and CDR2 are SGHAT and FQDESV (reference sequence). The CDR3 bases are TGTGCCAGCAGCTTCCACAGAGGCTCCTACAATGAGCAGTTCTTC. Protein: CASSFHRGSYNEQFF.

Here the CDR3 DNA reads TGTGCCAGCAGACTAGTGAGTTCACCCCTCCACTTT. The encoded protein is CASRLVSSPLHF. The V gene is TRBV12-3 or TRBV12-4, the J gene TRBJ1-6; D is unresolved. The CDR3 runs 12 residues. V lost 6 bases, J lost 9 bases, and 9 bases lay in between.

This clonotype was found a few times. The chain carries TRBV28 and TRBJ1-5, with TRBD1 as a possible D gene (5 bases). Germline CDR1 and CDR2: MDHEN and SYDVKM. The CDR3 consists of 15 residues. Between the trimmed V and J ends, which lost 3 bases and 6 bases, there was a span of 15 bases. CDR3 nucleotides: TGTGCCAGCAGTTTGGATGGGCTGGGGGGTCAGCCCCAGCATTTT. This encodes CASSLDGLGGQPQHF. Using reference TRBV28 and TRBJ1-5 for the parts outside the CDR3, the full variable domain is DVKVTQSSRYLVKRTGEKVFLECVQDMDHENMFWYRQDPGLGLRLIYFSYDVKMKEKGDIPEGYSVSREKKERFSLILESASTNQTSMYLCASSLDGLGGQPQHFGDGTRLSIL.

This rearrangement joins TRBV6-2 or TRBV6-3 to TRBJ2-7, with D tentatively TRBD2 (6 bases). Trimming removed 3 bases from V and 1 base from J, with 13 bases in between. CDR1 is MNHEY, CDR2 SVGEGT, per germline. The CDR3 consists of 15 residues. CDR3 loop: CASSYLVGGSYEQYF. The CDR3 region has the DNA TGTGCCAGCAGTTATCTTGTGGGAGGATCCTACGAGCAGTACTTC.

This clonotype has a handful of counts. The genes are TRBV27 and TRBJ2-7; D possibly uses TRBD1 or TRBD2 (5 bases each). V was pared by 4 bases and J by 0 bases, with 10 bases between. The CDR3 sequence is 14 residues long. Germline V CDR1 and CDR2: MNHEY, SMNVEV (reference sequence). This chain's CDR3 is CASSSRGVSYEQYF. CDR3 DNA: TGTGCCAGCAGTTCGAGGGGAGTCTCCTACGAGCAGTACTTC.

The rearrangement joins TRBV28 to TRBJ2-7; possible D gene TRBD1, 6 bases. CDR1 is MDHEN, CDR2 SYDVKM, per germline. Trimming left V 3 bases short and J 5 bases short, with 11 bases between. This CDR3 is 13 amino acids long. CDR3 bases: TGTGCCAGCAGTTTCCAGGGGCTCCACGAGCAGTACTTC. Protein product: CASSFQGLHEQYF.

The rearrangement uses TRBV6-1 and TRBJ1-2; D might be TRBD1 (5 bases). The V gene lost 3 bases and the J gene lost 6 bases, with 17 bases spanning the gap. Germline assignment: CDR1 MNHNS and CDR2 SASEGT. The length of the CDR3 is 15 residues. The CDR3 region has the DNA TGTGCCAGCAGTGACCCCGCAGGAGGGGTAGATGGCTACACCTTC. Translating gives CASSDPAGGVDGYTF.

This clonotype was recorded a few times. The CDR3 bases are TGTGCCATCAGTGCGGCTAGCGGGGACTATGGGCAGTACTTC. As protein: CAISAASGDYGQYF. The chain recombines TRBV10-3 with TRBJ2-5, with 9 positions matching TRBD2. This CDR3 region has 14 residues. V trimming: 4 bases; J trimming: 11 bases; junction bases outside the gene matches: 11. CDR1 is ENHRY and CDR2 is SYGVKD in the germline V gene.

Only a few counts were recorded for this clonotype. The chain links TRBV9 to TRBJ2-7, with 11 bases that match TRBD2. This CDR3 spans 16 amino acids. Germline loops: CDR1 SGDLS, CDR2 YYNGEE. The V segment lost 2 bases and the J segment 2 bases; nucleotides outside the gene matches: 6. Written as DNA, the CDR3 is TGTGCCAGCAGCGTCTCTTTAGCGGGAGGGCCCTACGAGCAGTACTTC. Protein: CASSVSLAGGPYEQYF.

This clonotype showed up just a few times. The rearrangement joins TRBV20-1 to TRBJ2-7, with TRBD2 identical over 8 bases. This CDR3 has 13 residues. In germline, CDR1 is DFQATT, CDR2 SNEGSKA (reference sequence). Trimming removed 2 bases from V and 6 bases from J; junction bases left unmatched: 6. CDR3 bases: TGCAGTGCTAGACCAGCGGGGGTCGGCGAGCAGTACTTC. Protein: CSARPAGVGEQYF.

This chain connects TRBV7-8 to TRBJ1-6; a possible D gene is TRBD1 (6 bases). In germline, CDR1 is SGHVS, CDR2 FQNEAQ. This CDR3 has 15 residues. The V end lost 5 bases, the J end lost 9 bases, and 17 bases lay between the germline ends. CDR3 DNA: TGTGCCAGCAGCCCGCGGGACACCGGGGGTTCACCCCTCCACTTT. Amino acids: CASSPRDTGGSPLHF. The full variable domain, in which reference TRBV7-8 and TRBJ1-6 provide the parts outside the CDR3, is GAGVSQSPRYKVAKRGQDVALRCDPISGHVSLFWYQQALGQGPEFLTYFQNEAQLDKSGLPSDRFFAERPEGSVSTLKIQRTQQEDSAVYLCASSPRDTGGSPLHFGNGTRLTVT.

The gene calls are TRBV10-2 and TRBJ2-1; TRBD2 matches at 9 bases. With 6 bases clipped from V and 10 bases from J, the junction kept 7 bases outside the gene matches. The CDR3 runs 13 residues. In germline, CDR1 is WSHSY, CDR2 SAAADI. The CDR3, as DNA: TGCGCCAGCAGCCCATCGACTAGCGGAGAGCAGTTCTTC. The encoded protein is CASSPSTSGEQFF.

This clonotype was seen more than once but under ten times. The chain links TRBV20-1 to TRBJ2-5, with unresolved D. V gave up 7 bases and J gave up 5 bases, with 11 bases separating them. The CDR3 spans 11 residues. Per germline, CDR1 DFQATT and CDR2 SNEGSKA (reference sequence). In DNA form, the CDR3 reads TGCAGTGTGGTGGCCCCGGAGACCCAGTACTTC. Encoded protein: CSVVAPETQYF.

The table lists this clonotype with a few counts. The chain couples TRBV5-1 to TRBJ2-1; a possible D gene is TRBD1 (6 bases). Per the germline V gene, CDR1 is SGHRS and CDR2 is YFSETQ. V lost 0 bases and J lost 8, with 15 bases in between. This CDR3 comprises 15 residues. The CDR3: CASSLDSAGADEQFF. The CDR3 nucleotides are TGCGCCAGCAGCTTGGATAGTGCAGGGGCCGATGAGCAGTTCTTC.

As for this clonotype: A read error may explain this, as a much larger clone is one base away. The rearrangement joins TRBV9 to TRBJ2-2; unclear D gene. CDR1 SGDLS and CDR2 YYNGEE come from the germline V gene. The CDR3 consists of 11 residues. V dropped 6 bases and J dropped 8 bases, with 8 bases sitting between them. The CDR3 sequence is CASITKGELFF. The CDR3 nucleotides are TGTGCCAGCATCACCAAAGGGGAGCTGTTTTTT. Based on the CDR3 plus reference TRBV9 and TRBJ2-2, the full variable domain is DSGVTQTPKHLITATGQRVTLRCSPRSGDLSVYWYQQSLDQGLQFLIQYYNGEERAKGNILERFSAQQFPDLHSELNLSSLELGDSALYFCASITKGELFFGEGSRLTVL.

The V call is TRBV20-1, the J call TRBJ2-2, with 13 bases fitting TRBD2. The CDR3 has 17 amino acids. Germline V gene lookup returns CDR1 DFQATT and CDR2 SNEGSKA (reference sequence). V lost 6 bases to trimming and J lost 4 bases; unmatched junction nucleotides: 11. The CDR3 spells CSAHWTSGRGGTGELFF. Written as DNA, the CDR3 is TGCAGTGCCCACTGGACTAGCGGGAGAGGAGGCACCGGGGAGCTGTTTTTT.

The chain recombines TRBV5-6 with TRBJ2-5; D call uncertain. The germline V gene has CDR1 SGHDT and CDR2 YYEEEE. The length of the CDR3 is 15 residues. The germline V and J ends were trimmed by 2 bases and 5 bases, with 16 bases remaining between them. The CDR3 sequence: CASSFRGSNWETQYF. Written as DNA, the CDR3 is TGTGCCAGCAGCTTCCGTGGCTCAAATTGGGAGACCCAGTACTTC.

The count of this clonotype is one. The chain recombines TRBV7-2 with TRBJ2-1, with 8 nucleotides matching TRBD1. CDR3 size: 16 residues. Germline V gene lookup returns CDR1 SGHTA and CDR2 FQGNSA. Losses at the gene ends were 2 bases for V and 7 bases for J; bases not matched to a gene: 10. CDR3 nucleotides: TGTGCCAGCAGCTTAATGCTGGGACAGGCAGGGAATGAGCAGTTCTTC. Protein: CASSLMLGQAGNEQFF.

The rearrangement links TRBV10-3 to TRBJ2-1; the match to TRBD2 covers 11 bases. This CDR3 has 14 residues. Germline V lookup: CDR1 ENHRY, CDR2 SYGVKD. After removal of 8 bases from V and 8 bases from J, the junction contained 8 bases not matched to a gene. The CDR3 here is CAIGIAGGRDEQFF. The DNA of the CDR3 is TGTGCCATCGGTATAGCGGGGGGGCGGGATGAGCAGTTCTTC.

This clonotype was detected a few times. The chain couples TRBV19 to TRBJ2-3; 7 bases match TRBD1. V shed 1 base, J shed 2 bases, and the junction held 9 bases outside the gene matches. The germline V gene encodes CDR1 LNHDA and CDR2 SQIVND (reference sequence). This CDR3 comprises 17 residues. The CDR3 here is CASSIALTRGLTDTQYF. For the CDR3, the DNA is TGTGCCAGTAGTATAGCCCTTACAAGGGGGCTCACAGATACGCAGTATTTT.

This clonotype showed up many times. The V and J genes are TRBV5-1 and TRBJ2-3, with TRBD1 matching over 7 bases. Germline CDR1 reads SGHRS; CDR2 reads YFSETQ. V was clipped by 5 bases and J by 0 bases; unmatched bases: 15. The CDR3 covers 18 residues. CDR3 amino acids: CASRPYSGTATSTDTQYF. CDR3 sequence (DNA): TGCGCCAGCAGGCCGTACTCCGGGACAGCAACTAGCACAGATACGCAGTATTTT.

In this sample, this clonotype turned up many times. This chain joins TRBV5-1 and TRBJ2-3; 11 bases map to TRBD2. The CDR3 has 15 residues. The trim removed 4 bases at V and 4 bases at J, leaving 5 bases unmatched. The V gene's germline CDR1 is SGHRS and CDR2 YFSETQ. CDR3 amino acids: CASSESTSGADTQYF. CDR3 DNA: TGCGCCAGCAGCGAGTCGACTAGCGGGGCAGATACGCAGTATTTT.

This clonotype has just a few counts. The chain has TRBV5-1 and TRBJ2-7; D gene uncertain. The V end was cut by 0 bases, the J end by 6 bases, with 13 bases between. Germline V gene sequence: CDR1 SGHRS, CDR2 YFSETQ. The length of the CDR3 is 14 residues. CDR3 in amino acids: CASSLGISSGEQYF. The CDR3 region has the DNA TGCGCCAGCAGCTTGGGAATCTCGTCGGGCGAGCAGTACTTC. Based on the CDR3 plus reference TRBV5-1 and TRBJ2-7, the full variable domain is KAGVTQTPRYLIKTRGQQVTLSCSPISGHRSVSWYQQTPGQGLQFLFEYFSETQRNKGNFPGRFSGRQFSNSRSEMNVSTLELGDSALYLCASSLGISSGEQYFGPGTRLTVT.

Only a few counts were recorded for this clonotype. The chain recombines TRBV19 with TRBJ1-2, with a weak D call TRBD1 (5 bases). The V gene's germline CDR1 is LNHDA and CDR2 SQIVND (reference sequence). The CDR3 has 13 amino acids. V was cut by 6 bases and J by 7 bases, with 15 bases left in between. CDR3 nucleotide sequence: TGTGCCAGTAGAAAGGGCAGGGCTGGTGGCTACACCTTC. As protein: CASRKGRAGGYTF.

This clonotype occurred a few times. V is TRBV18 and J is TRBJ2-4; the D is unclear. The length of the CDR3 is 16 residues. V lost 0 bases and J lost 1, with 10 bases in between. In germline, CDR1 is KGHSH, CDR2 LQKENI. Here the CDR3 reads CASSPPLKVAKNIQYF. CDR3 in DNA: TGTGCCAGCTCACCACCGTTAAAGGTGGCCAAAAACATTCAGTACTTC.

This clonotype was seen at least ten times. The chain combines TRBV29-1 with TRBJ2-5; 8 bases align to TRBD1. The CDR3 extends over 11 amino acids. V shed 4 bases, J shed 5 bases, and the junction held 0 bases outside the gene matches. Germline V gene data show CDR1 as SQVTM and CDR2 as ANQGSEA. CDR3 sequence (DNA): TGCAGCGTTGGGACAGGGGAGACCCAGTACTTC. Protein: CSVGTGETQYF.

Here the CDR3 reads CATSGGGAFTDTQYF. The CDR3 DNA sequence: TGTGCCACCAGTGGCGGGGGCGCCTTCACAGATACGCAGTATTTT. The chain recombines TRBV24-1 with TRBJ2-3, with D perhaps matching TRBD2 (7 bases). CDR3 size: 15 residues. The germline gives CDR1 KGHDR, CDR2 SFDVKD. Trimming cost V 5 bases and J 2 bases, with 13 bases left between them.

The rearrangement links TRBV19 to TRBJ2-1, with 10 bases matching TRBD2. J was trimmed by 9 bases and V by 1 base; bases with no gene match: 6. The germline V gene has CDR1 LNHDA and CDR2 SQIVND (reference sequence). This CDR3 spans 15 amino acids. The CDR3 coding sequence is TGTGCCAGTAGTATAGGTCGGCTAGCGGGAGTTGAGCAGTTCTTC. It translates to CASSIGRLAGVEQFF.

J is TRBJ2-3 and V is TRBV29-1; 8 bases match TRBD2. CDR3 length: 13 amino acids. Germline V gene lookup returns CDR1 SQVTM and CDR2 ANQGSEA. CDR3 sequence: CRVGGANTDTQYF. DNA of the CDR3: TGCAGGGTCGGGGGGGCCAACACAGATACGCAGTATTTT.

There are a few counts of this clonotype. The V and J genes are TRBV9 and TRBJ2-1; 8 nucleotides match TRBD1. V gave up 3 bases and J gave up 0 bases; unmatched junction bases: 11. The germline V gene encodes CDR1 SGDLS and CDR2 YYNGEE. This CDR3 is built from 18 residues. For the CDR3, the DNA is TGTGCCAGCAGCGCCCGGACAGGGTACCCTAGCTCCTACAATGAGCAGTTCTTC. Its translation is CASSARTGYPSSYNEQFF.